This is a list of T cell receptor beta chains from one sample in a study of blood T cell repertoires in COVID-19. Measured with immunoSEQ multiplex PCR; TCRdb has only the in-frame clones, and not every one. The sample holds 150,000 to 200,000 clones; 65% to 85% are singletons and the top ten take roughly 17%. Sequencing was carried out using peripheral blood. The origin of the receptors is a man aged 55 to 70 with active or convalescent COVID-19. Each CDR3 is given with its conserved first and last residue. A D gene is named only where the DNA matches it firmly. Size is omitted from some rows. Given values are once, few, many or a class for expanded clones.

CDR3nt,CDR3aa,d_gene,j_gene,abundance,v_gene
TGTGCCAGCAGCTTAGCCTTGGGCGAGCAGTTCTTC,CASSLALGEQFF,-,TRBJ2-1,-,TRBV11-2
TGTGCCAGCAGTTTATGGCCCCCGAGACTCCAGGGGGCGGCAGATACGCAGTATTTT,CASSLWPPRLQGAADTQYF,TRBD1,TRBJ2-3,-,TRBV27
TGTGCCAGCTCACCGAACCGAGAGGGCTACACCTTC,CASSPNREGYTF,-,TRBJ1-2,-,TRBV18
TGCGCCAGCAGCCAAGATGTGTCACAGGGATACCTTAACTATGGCTACACCTTC,CASSQDVSQGYLNYGYTF,-,TRBJ1-2,once,TRBV4-3
TGTGCCAGCAGCTTAGCCACCCTGGCCAGAAACCTGTATGCAACTAATGAAAAACTGTTTTTT,CASSLATLARNLYATNEKLFF,-,TRBJ1-4,-,TRBV7-3
TGTGCCAGCTCACCAGAACGAGGCTACGAGCAGTACTTC,CASSPERGYEQYF,-,TRBJ2-7,few,TRBV18
TGTGCCAGCAGCGTAGTGGGAGGTCGCACAGATACGCAGTATTTT,CASSVVGGRTDTQYF,-,TRBJ2-3,once,TRBV9
TGTGCCAGCAGCTTATTTGGGCCCGGGGTCTACGAGCAGTACTTC,CASSLFGPGVYEQYF,-,TRBJ2-7,-,TRBV7-2
TGCAGTGCCAGTCCGGGACAGGGCCGGCAATCGGCGCAGTATTTT,CSASPGQGRQSAQYF,TRBD1,TRBJ2-3,-,TRBV20-1
TGTGCCAGCAGTAAGCGGGAGGAAAAGACCCAGTACTTC,CASSKREEKTQYF,TRBD2,TRBJ2-5,-,TRBV6-5
TGTGCCAGCTCACCACGGACAGGGGGCGGCTCTGGGGCCAACGTCCTGACTTTC,CASSPRTGGGSGANVLTF,TRBD1,TRBJ2-6,once,TRBV18
TGTGCCAGCAAGGCCCTGGCAGTTGGAGACATTCAGTACTTC,CASKALAVGDIQYF,-,TRBJ2-4,few,TRBV2
TGTGCCACCAAGGACTTTCCTTTCACAGATACGCAGTATTTT,CATKDFPFTDTQYF,-,TRBJ2-3,once,TRBV2
TGTGCCATCAGGGGGATCGACAGCGGGAGAAACACCGGGGAGCTGTTTTTT,CAIRGIDSGRNTGELFF,TRBD2,TRBJ2-2,-,TRBV10-3
TGTGCCAGCAGCTTAGGTGCGGGAACCGGGGAGCTGTTTTTT,CASSLGAGTGELFF,-,TRBJ2-2,-,TRBV11-3
TGTGCCAGCTCGGCCCCCAGCGACCAAGAGACCCAGTACTTC,CASSAPSDQETQYF,-,TRBJ2-5,once,TRBV18
TGTGCCAGCAGCCGTGACAGGAATAGCAATTCACCCCTCCACTTT,CASSRDRNSNSPLHF,-,TRBJ1-6,-,TRBV11-2
TGTGCCAGCAGCACCAGAGGACAGGGGGCTATTTACACCTTC,CASSTRGQGAIYTF,TRBD1,TRBJ1-2,-,TRBV7-2
TGCGCCAGCAGCCAAGATCCCCCCGCGGAAGGGTGGAGGGATCAAGAGCAGTTCTTC,CASSQDPPAEGWRDQEQFF,-,TRBJ2-1,few,TRBV4-3
TGTGCCAGCAGCCAGGGGGCGGGCCGCACCGGGGAGCTGTTTTTT,CASSQGAGRTGELFF,-,TRBJ2-2,-,TRBV3-1/TRBV3-2
TGTGCCAGTAGTCCTCGGGACAGGGGAGCTTTCTTT,CASSPRDRGAFF,TRBD1,TRBJ1-1,-,TRBV19
TGCGCCAGCAGCTTGCCGGGAGAAGAGACCCAGTACTTC,CASSLPGEETQYF,-,TRBJ2-5,-,TRBV5-1
TGTGCCAGTAGTCCACCGACTAGCGGGGGGGGGTACAATGAGCAGTTCTTC,CASSPPTSGGGYNEQFF,TRBD2,TRBJ2-1,-,TRBV19
TGTGCCAGCAGTTTACCGGGAGCTACCCTTGGGACCCAGTACTTC,CASSLPGATLGTQYF,-,TRBJ2-5,-,TRBV28
TGTGCCAGCAGTACTTCCTACGAGCAGTACTTC,CASSTSYEQYF,-,TRBJ2-7,-,TRBV12-3/TRBV12-4
TGCGCCAGCAGCTCGGACAGAGGCTCCTACAATGAGCAGTTCTTC,CASSSDRGSYNEQFF,-,TRBJ2-1,-,TRBV5-1
TGTGCCAGCAGCGTCGACAGGGGCACTGAAGCTTTCTTT,CASSVDRGTEAFF,TRBD1,TRBJ1-1,-,TRBV7-7
TGCAGCGTTGACATCCTAGGACAGGGTCGCGAGCAGTACTTC,CSVDILGQGREQYF,TRBD1,TRBJ2-7,-,TRBV29-1
TGTGCCAGCAGTTACCGACAGGTCAGCTCTGGAAACACCATATATTTT,CASSYRQVSSGNTIYF,-,TRBJ1-3,-,TRBV6-2/TRBV6-3
TGTGCCAGCAGCCTCGGACAGGGGGAGACCCAGTACTTC,CASSLGQGETQYF,TRBD1,TRBJ2-5,once,TRBV7-2
TGTGCCAGCGGAACAGGGGCTCATGGCTACACCTTC,CASGTGAHGYTF,TRBD1,TRBJ1-2,-,TRBV12-3/TRBV12-4
TGTGCCATCAGTCTCGGACAGGACCAAGAGACCCAGTACTTC,CAISLGQDQETQYF,TRBD1,TRBJ2-5,-,TRBV10-3
TGTGCCAGCTCACCAAGGGACAGAAATAGCAATCAGCCCCAGCATTTT,CASSPRDRNSNQPQHF,TRBD1,TRBJ1-5,-,TRBV18
TGTGCCAGTAGTATAGTGGCGGACAGGAATGAAAAACTGTTTTTT,CASSIVADRNEKLFF,TRBD1,TRBJ1-4,-,TRBV19
TGTGCCAGCAGCCCCGGAGGGCCGGAGACCCAGTACTTC,CASSPGGPETQYF,-,TRBJ2-5,-,TRBV9
TGTGCCACCAGCATGGACAGGGGGCCCTACGAGCAGTACTTC,CATSMDRGPYEQYF,TRBD1,TRBJ2-7,-,TRBV15
TGTGCCAGCAGCCTTGACAGTGCCTATAATTCACCCCTCCACTTT,CASSLDSAYNSPLHF,-,TRBJ1-6,once,TRBV7-3
TGTGCCAGCAGCCCCACAGGGGACGCCTACGAGCAGTACTTC,CASSPTGDAYEQYF,TRBD1,TRBJ2-7,-,TRBV9
TGTGCCAGCAGCTCTCCTCGGGGGGGGCGGGTAGCCTACAATGAGCAGTTCTTC,CASSSPRGGRVAYNEQFF,TRBD2,TRBJ2-1,-,TRBV11-2
TGCGCCAGCAGCGCGACTGAGTCCGGGGAGCTGTTTTTT,CASSATESGELFF,-,TRBJ2-2,-,TRBV5-1
TGTGCCAGCAGTTCACCCGGGAACCCCTACGAGCAGTACTTC,CASSSPGNPYEQYF,-,TRBJ2-7,-,TRBV6-6
TGTGCCAGCAGCGGACAGGGCATCCACGAGCAGTACTTC,CASSGQGIHEQYF,TRBD1,TRBJ2-7,few,TRBV11-1
TGTGCCAGCAGCCAAGATCGGGTGTCTGGAAACACCATATATTTT,CASSQDRVSGNTIYF,-,TRBJ1-3,-,TRBV3-1/TRBV3-2
TGTGCCAGCTCACCGAGGTCGAGCTCCTATAATTCACCCCTCCACTTT,CASSPRSSSYNSPLHF,-,TRBJ1-6,-,TRBV18
TGTGCCAGCAGCCTCCAGGGCGGGGTTTACAATGAGCAGTTCTTC,CASSLQGGVYNEQFF,-,TRBJ2-1,-,TRBV4-2
TGTGCCAGCAGTGATTTGGCGGGTGAGCAGTACTTC,CASSDLAGEQYF,-,TRBJ2-7,-,TRBV25-1
TGTGCCAGCAGCTTATTAAACTTCTCCTACGAGCAGTACTTC,CASSLLNFSYEQYF,-,TRBJ2-7,-,TRBV11-2
TGTGCCAGCAGTTTCTCGGGCGGGAGCCTCTCCTACGAGCAGTACTTC,CASSFSGGSLSYEQYF,TRBD2,TRBJ2-7,-,TRBV27
TGTGCCAGCAGCTTTAGCGGGATAACCACAGATACGCAGTATTTT,CASSFSGITTDTQYF,TRBD2,TRBJ2-3,-,TRBV11-3
TGTGCCAGTGGGGCTGGTACCCAGTACTTC,CASGAGTQYF,-,TRBJ2-5,-,TRBV19
TGTGCCACCAGTGACCAAGCGGGACCTTCGGGGGAGACCCAGTACTTC,CATSDQAGPSGETQYF,TRBD2,TRBJ2-5,-,TRBV24-1
TGTGCCAGCTCTCGTGAGAAAACAGATACGCAGTATTTT,CASSREKTDTQYF,-,TRBJ2-3,-,TRBV9
TGCAGCGTTGAAGATGGCAGTGTCAACTCCTACGAGCAGTACTTC,CSVEDGSVNSYEQYF,-,TRBJ2-7,-,TRBV29-1
TGTGCCAGCTCAACAGGGGGCCAATACAATGAGCAGTTCTTC,CASSTGGQYNEQFF,TRBD1,TRBJ2-1,-,TRBV18
TGCAGCAAGACAGGGGGTGCAGAGACCCAGTACTTC,CSKTGGAETQYF,TRBD1,TRBJ2-5,few,TRBV29-1
TGTGCCAGCAGCACCGGGACAGGGATCCACGAGCAGTACTTC,CASSTGTGIHEQYF,TRBD1,TRBJ2-7,-,TRBV7-2
TGCGCCAGCAGCTTCACACAGGGGGCGAGGAACGAGCAGTACTTC,CASSFTQGARNEQYF,TRBD1,TRBJ2-7,few,TRBV5-1
TGTGCCAGCAGCCTCCTAGCGGGAGTCACCGGGGAGCTGTTTTTT,CASSLLAGVTGELFF,TRBD2,TRBJ2-2,-,TRBV7-3
TGTGCTAGTGGCACACTTACAGGGAACACCGGGGAGCTGTTTTTT,CASGTLTGNTGELFF,-,TRBJ2-2,-,TRBV12-5
TGCGCCAGCAGTGGCGGGGGATTCGATGAAAAACTGTTTTTT,CASSGGGFDEKLFF,-,TRBJ1-4,-,TRBV5-1